The next 18 T cell receptor beta chains were all read from a single sample in a study of CD8+CD57+ T cells in acquired aplastic anemia (dated by TCRdb to the late 2010s). The sample was run on an Illumina HiSeq 2000. Genomic DNA served as template for TCR beta VDJ combination and CDR3 sequence profiling. In-frame beta chains were kept once TCRdb had trimmed the public reads at Q25 with fastp and called clones with MiXCR. Here each entry gathers all rows of one CDR3 protein and keeps the most common genes and DNA. For this sample the table gives about 180,000 distinct CDR3 sequences, of which less than 55% were detected only once. About 2.9% of the sample lies in the top ten. What was sequenced was sorted CD4+, CD8+, or CD8+CD57+ T cells (not recorded which) from PBMCs. Receptors originate from a human donor in good health.

In this sample, this clonotype turned up many times. This chain links TRBV12-3 or TRBV12-4 with TRBJ2-1; tentatively, D is TRBD2 (5 bases). V was pared by 5 bases and J by 7 bases, with 9 bases between. The CDR3 is 12 amino acids. The CDR3 here is CASSLGLNEQFF. CDR3 nucleotides: TGTGCCAGCAGTCTCGGACTTAATGAGCAGTTCTTC.

This chain's CDR3 is CSARVIGGVQYEQYF. In nucleotides, the CDR3 is TGCAGTGCTAGAGTGATTGGGGGGGTACAGTACGAGCAGTACTTC. The rearrangement links TRBV20-1 to TRBJ2-7; TRBD2 matches at 7 bases. Germline CDR1 reads DFQATT; CDR2 reads SNEGSKA (reference sequence). Unmatched junction bases numbered 10, after V lost 1 base and J lost 4 bases. The length of the CDR3 is 15 residues.

On this clonotype itself: A much larger clone differs from this one at a single base, so this may be a read error. V is TRBV9 and J is TRBJ2-1; D is unresolved. There are 14 residues in the CDR3. Germline-derived CDR1 and CDR2 are SGDLS and YYNGEE. This CDR3 is CAGSPSSSYNEQFF. The CDR3 DNA reads TGTGCCGGCAGCCCCTCCAGCTCCTACAATGAGCAGTTCTTC.

Comment on this clonotype: A read error is possible here, since a much larger clone lies one base away. This rearrangement joins TRBV4-1 to TRBJ1-5; a possible D gene is TRBD1 (6 bases). Germline CDR1 and CDR2: MGHRA and YSYEKL. This CDR3 has 15 amino acids. Here the CDR3 DNA reads TGCGTCAGCAGCCAAAGGACAGATAGCAATCAGCCCCAGCATTTT. Its translation is CVSSQRTDSNQPQHF.

This clonotype was recorded once. This chain connects TRBV7-8 to TRBJ1-6; possibly TRBD1 for D (5 bases). CDR3 length: 15 amino acids. Germline values: CDR1 SGHVS, CDR2 FQNEAQ. With 0 bases removed from V and 7 bases from J, the gap between germline ends came to 10 bases. This CDR3 is CASSLAGDGNSPLHF. The CDR3 nucleotides are TGTGCCAGCAGCTTAGCTGGGGACGGAAATTCACCCCTCCACTTT.

This clonotype was seen more than once but under ten times. The chain employs TRBV24-1 and TRBJ2-7, with 7 bases identical to TRBD2. Per the germline V gene, CDR1 is KGHDR and CDR2 is SFDVKD. Losses at the gene ends were 5 bases for V and 4 bases for J; bases not matched to a gene: 13. The CDR3 has 16 residues. DNA of the CDR3: TGTGCCACCAGTGCCGCCGGGGGGTATGCTGGATACGAGCAGTACTTC. Translation gives CATSAAGGYAGYEQYF.

J is TRBJ2-1 and V is TRBV29-1, with 10 bases fitting TRBD2. From germline, CDR1 is SQVTM and CDR2 ANQGSEA. V lost 5 bases, J lost 2 bases, and 9 bases stayed unmatched. The CDR3 spans 16 residues. In DNA form, the CDR3 reads TGCAGCGTTAGTCCTAGCGGGAGTAGGACCTACAATGAGCAGTTCTTC. It translates to CSVSPSGSRTYNEQFF.

This clonotype was recorded a few times. The rearrangement joins TRBV5-6 to TRBJ2-3, with D tentatively TRBD2 (5 bases). The CDR3 length is 13 residues. CDR1 is SGHDT, CDR2 YYEEEE, per germline. Deletions cut 6 bases from V and 4 bases from J, with 12 bases between. The CDR3 region is CASNRAGSDTQYF. For the CDR3, the DNA is TGTGCCAGCAACCGGGCGGGTTCAGATACGCAGTATTTT.

The chain joins TRBV29-1 to TRBJ2-3; 7 positions agree with TRBD1. Losses at the gene ends were 3 bases for V and 5 bases for J; bases not matched to a gene: 8. Germline V gene lookup returns CDR1 SQVTM and CDR2 ANQGSEA. The CDR3 length is 14 residues. Here the CDR3 DNA reads TGCAGCGTTGACGACAAGGGGGCAAGAGATACGCAGTATTTT. Translating gives CSVDDKGARDTQYF.

This clonotype was observed at least ten times. The chain employs TRBV7-9 and TRBJ1-6; the match to TRBD1 covers 7 bases. Germline V gene sequence: CDR1 SEHNR, CDR2 FQNEAQ (reference sequence). This CDR3 has 16 residues. V trimming: 5 bases; J trimming: 0 bases; junction bases outside the gene matches: 4. For the CDR3, the DNA is TGTGCCAGCAGCATGGACAGGAGCTCCTATAATTCACCCCTCCACTTT. It encodes CASSMDRSSYNSPLHF.

On this clonotype: Possible read error: a much larger clone is one base away. The rearrangement links TRBV6-2 or TRBV6-3 to TRBJ1-6; D uncertain. Trimming removed 0 bases from V and 9 bases from J, with 12 bases in between. The CDR3 runs 15 residues. CDR1 MNHEY and CDR2 SVGEGT come from the germline V gene. The CDR3: CASSYSGGRASPLHF. In DNA, the CDR3 is TGTGCCAGCAGTTACTCGGGAGGACGGGCTTCACCCCTCCACTTT.

Many counts were recorded for this clonotype. V gene TRBV20-1 combines with J gene TRBJ1-1; no reliable D call. The CDR3 has 14 amino acids. Germline assignment: CDR1 DFQATT and CDR2 SNEGSKA (reference sequence). The germline V and J ends were trimmed by 6 bases and 6 bases, with 20 bases remaining between them. CDR3 in DNA: TGCAGTGCCGTTACGGGGTCAAGAGGGCCTGAAGCTTTCTTT. Amino acids: CSAVTGSRGPEAFF.

The rearrangement joins TRBV13 to TRBJ1-1; the D gene is possibly TRBD1 (5 bases). Germline V CDR1 and CDR2: PRHDT, FYEKMQ (reference sequence). The ends were cut back, 4 bases at V and 3 bases at J, with 18 bases in the middle. The CDR3 loop spans 16 amino acids. In DNA form, the CDR3 reads TGTGCCAGCAGCTCCTCTGGACTCGGGGGACACACTGAAGCTTTCTTT. Translated, it gives CASSSSGLGGHTEAFF.

This clonotype was detected many times. J is TRBJ2-7 and V is TRBV12-3 or TRBV12-4; 10 nucleotides align to TRBD2. Losses at the gene ends were 8 bases for V and 1 base for J; bases not matched to a gene: 5. CDR3 length: 14 residues. The CDR3 sequence: CASSSGRRSYEQYF. CDR3 coding DNA: TGTGCCAGCTCTAGCGGGAGAAGGTCCTACGAGCAGTACTTC.

The chain employs TRBV15 and TRBJ1-5; D is possibly TRBD1 (6 bases). Trimming stripped 5 bases from V and 2 bases from J, with 13 bases between. Germline V gives CDR1 LNHNV, CDR2 YYDKDF (reference sequence). The CDR3 loop spans 15 amino acids. The DNA for the CDR3 is TGTGCCACCAGCTTTTGGGCAGGGGGCAATCAGCCCCAGCATTTT. This encodes CATSFWAGGNQPQHF.

This clonotype was found many times. The V call is TRBV4-1, the J call TRBJ2-1; possibly TRBD2 for D (6 bases). This CDR3 comprises 14 residues. Trimming took 2 bases from V and 3 from J, leaving 8 bases between them. Germline CDR1 reads MGHRA; CDR2 reads YSYEKL. As DNA, the CDR3 is TGCGCCAGCAGCCAACTGACTAGCTACAATGAGCAGTTCTTC. Translating gives CASSQLTSYNEQFF.

J is TRBJ1-2 and V is TRBV7-3; D might be TRBD1 (5 bases). V was pared by 5 bases and J by 1 base, with 11 bases between. CDR1 SGHTA and CDR2 FQGTGA come from the germline V gene. The CDR3 length is 14 residues. In DNA form, the CDR3 reads TGTGCCAGCAGCACTGGGGCCAGTAACTATGGCTACACCTTC. It is translated as CASSTGASNYGYTF.

This clonotype has more than one count but fewer than ten. The genes are TRBV6-2 or TRBV6-3 and TRBJ2-1; 8 nucleotides agree with TRBD2. Germline V gene lookup returns CDR1 MNHEY and CDR2 SVGEGT. V lost 6 bases to trimming and J lost 5 bases; unmatched junction nucleotides: 6. This CDR3 has 14 residues. The DNA for the CDR3 is TGTGCCAGCAGGGCACTAGCGGAGAACAATGAGCAGTTCTTC. Protein: CASRALAENNEQFF.